This T cell receptor beta chain is from a study of PD-L1 blockade in urothelial cancer. Turning to the study itself: Males with urothelial cancer arising in the bladder constituted most of the 29 patients. Analysis of the blood was performed 3 weeks (second dose) and 6 weeks after treatment start.

Noted time point: pretreatment peripheral blood. It was locally advanced or metastatic urothelial carcinoma that patients had. The data were produced by immunoSEQ multiplex PCR, yet TCRdb's version contains in-frame clones alone and is incomplete. The sample has tens of thousands of clones; about 83% are singletons. Trimming stripped 5 bases from V and 15 bases from J, with 16 bases between. Per germline, CDR1 SNHLY and CDR2 FYNNEI. This CDR3 region has 12 residues. This receptor was obtained from a man aged 55-75 years with urothelial cancer. This sequence joins TRBV2 and TRBJ1-4, with no clear D. The sample was PBMCs, taken around atezolizumab (anti-PD-L1) treatment. The CDR3 region has the DNA TGTGCCAGCAGTCCTACTTTCATAGGAGTGTTTTTT. This encodes CASSPTFIGVFF.